Listed below are T cell receptor beta chains from one sample, sequenced in a study of STAT5B mutations in CD4+ large granular lymphocyte leukemia. Sequencing used immunoSEQ multiplex PCR; TCRdb keeps in-frame clones, though not all of them. The table has some 30,000 clones, 78% seen once. The source material was CD4+ T cells from blood buffy coats. Source of these receptors: a human donor in good health. The CDR3 runs from the conserved cysteine through the conserved F or W. A D gene is named only where the DNA matches it firmly. Only part of the rows carry a size: once, few, many, or a class if the clone is expanded.

.	TRBV7-6	TRBJ2-5	once	TGTGCCAGCAGCTTATCTCCCTTAGAGACCCAGTACTTC	CASSLSPLETQYF
.	TRBV18	TRBJ1-6	.	TGTGCCAGCTCACCAACGGGTAATTCACCCCTCCACTTT	CASSPTGNSPLHF
TRBD1	TRBV6-6	TRBJ1-3	.	TGTGCCAGCAGCCCTAGACAGGGAGGGTCTGGAAACACCATATATTTT	CASSPRQGGSGNTIYF
TRBD2	TRBV2	TRBJ2-5	.	TGTGCCAGCAGGCTAGCGGGAGAGACCCAGTACTTC	CASRLAGETQYF
TRBD1	TRBV27	TRBJ1-5	.	TGTGCCAGCAGTCAAGGGACAGGTACAAATCAGCCCCAGCATTTT	CASSQGTGTNQPQHF
TRBD2	TRBV7-2	TRBJ2-3	.	TGTGCCAGCAGCTCGACTCTAGCGGGAGATTGGACAGATACGCAGTATTTT	CASSSTLAGDWTDTQYF
TRBD1	TRBV5-1	TRBJ2-2	.	TGCGCCAGCAGCTCCGGACAGGCGGACACCGGGGAGCTGTTTTTT	CASSSGQADTGELFF
.	TRBV5-6	TRBJ2-1	.	TGTGCCAGCAGCGGGACACTAAGCTCCTACAATGAGCAGTTCTTC	CASSGTLSSYNEQFF
TRBD2	TRBV19	TRBJ2-1	.	TGTGCCAGTAGTATAGGACTAGCGGGACTCAATGAGCAGTTCTTC	CASSIGLAGLNEQFF
.	TRBV28	TRBJ1-1	.	TGTGCCAGCAGTTTATTAGGTGGATGGGCCGAAGCTTTCTTT	CASSLLGGWAEAFF
.	TRBV7-7	TRBJ2-1	.	TGTGCCAGCAGCTTAGATGGGGGGGGGCAGGATGAGCAGTTCTTC	CASSLDGGGQDEQFF
.	TRBV15	TRBJ1-2	.	TGTGCCACCAGCAGAGATTTGACCGCCGGAGCTAACTATGGCTACACCTTC	CATSRDLTAGANYGYTF
.	TRBV7-8	TRBJ1-3	.	TGTGCCAGCCGTCGGGCAGGGATAGGAAACACCATATATTTT	CASRRAGIGNTIYF
.	TRBV27	TRBJ1-3	.	TGTGCCAGCAGTTTCCCCCTCAAAAAGGGGCGGTCTGGAAACACCATATATTTT	CASSFPLKKGRSGNTIYF
.	TRBV7-7	TRBJ2-5	.	TGTGCCAGCAGCCCGGGGGCAGCAGAGACCCAGTACTTC	CASSPGAAETQYF
.	TRBV14	TRBJ1-2	once	TGTGCCAGCAGCTCTTGGAGCAGGGAGCGAAGCTATGGCTACACCTTC	CASSSWSRERSYGYTF